This entry lists 27 T cell receptor beta chains sequenced from one sample in a study of CD8 T cells in ankylosing spondylitis. Overall study results and limits: A TCR beta motif of fewer than ten highly homologous variants seemed to mark ankylosing spondylitis blood.

What these receptors recognize is not known. MiXCR, applied by TCRdb to the 5' RACE reads, yields one record per CDR3 protein. The data show approximately 500,000 distinct CDR3 sequences, with roughly 13% seen just once and 6.8% held by the top ten. Material for sequencing was blood, either unsorted or a sorted T cell fraction (not recorded which). The receptor source for this set is a male donor with ankylosing spondylitis.

This clonotype was counted at least ten times. The rearrangement links TRBV4-1 to TRBJ2-7; D gene unclear. The CDR3 is 13 amino acids. Germline V CDR1 and CDR2: MGHRA, YSYEKL. The ends were cut back, 1 base at V and 3 bases at J, with 7 bases in the middle. The CDR3 DNA is TGCGCCAGCAGCCAAGGTTTGGGCTACGAGCAGTACGTC. Residues: CASSQGLGYEQYV.

Only a few counts were recorded for this clonotype. V gene TRBV3-1 combines with J gene TRBJ1-6, with 12 bases identical to TRBD1. The germline gives CDR1 LGHDT, CDR2 YNNKEL (reference sequence). V gave up 4 bases and J gave up 8 bases; unmatched junction bases: 9. This CDR3 comprises 17 residues. The CDR3 protein is CASSPSRDRGPDSPLHF. In nucleotides, the CDR3 is TGTGCCAGCAGCCCCAGCCGGGACAGGGGGCCGGATTCACCCCTCCACTTT.

The chain employs TRBV3-1 and TRBJ1-5; no firm D call. The CDR3 spans 13 residues. The V gene lost 4 bases and the J gene lost 7 bases, with 11 bases spanning the gap. CDR1 and CDR2 from the germline V gene are LGHDT and YNNKEL (reference sequence). CDR3 nucleotides: TGTGCCAGCAGCCCTTTTTTGGGCCAGCCCCAGCATTTT. As protein: CASSPFLGQPQHF. The whole variable domain, remainder taken from reference TRBV3-1 and TRBJ1-5, is DTAVSQTPKYLVTQMGNDKSIKCEQNLGHDTMYWYKQDSKKFLKIMFSYNNKELIINETVPNRFSPKSPDKAHLNLHINSLELGDSAVYFCASSPFLGQPQHFGDGTRLSIL.

This clonotype was recorded a few times. This chain's CDR3 is CASSTGGRNTIYF. The CDR3 DNA reads TGCGCCAGCAGCACAGGGGGCAGAAACACCATATATTTT. The chain couples TRBV5-1 to TRBJ1-3, with 9 bases aligning to TRBD1. The CDR3 sequence is 13 residues long. J gave up 5 bases and V 4 bases, and 1 base lay outside the gene matches. The germline V gene encodes CDR1 SGHRS and CDR2 YFSETQ.

The chain is built from TRBV12-3 or TRBV12-4 and TRBJ2-2; D is possibly TRBD2 (5 bases). The CDR3 runs 11 residues. V lost 5 bases and J lost 7, with 5 bases in between. CDR3 in DNA: TGTGCCAGCAGTGCGGGCGGGGAGCTGTTTTTT. Amino acid sequence: CASSAGGELFF.

This clonotype was detected many times. The rearrangement uses TRBV12-3 or TRBV12-4 and TRBJ2-2; a weak D match, TRBD1 (6 bases). This CDR3 has 15 residues. V was shortened by 7 bases and J by 4 bases, with 16 bases between the two germline ends. In nucleotides, the CDR3 is TGTGCCAGCACGATGGACAGCAGACTCACCGGGGAGCTGTTTTTT. Residues: CASTMDSRLTGELFF.

This clonotype has just a few counts. This chain links TRBV2 with TRBJ1-1; D might be TRBD1 (5 bases). This CDR3 is built from 16 residues. The germline CDR1 and CDR2 sequences are SNHLY and FYNNEI. Trimming cost V 4 bases and J 4 bases, with 19 bases left between them. The CDR3 sequence: CASSVGTTALGTEAFF. The CDR3 bases are TGTGCCAGCAGTGTGGGGACCACGGCCTTGGGCACTGAAGCTTTCTTT.

This clonotype appeared a few times. The chain combines TRBV20-1 with TRBJ2-1; 9 bases agree with TRBD2. With V trimmed by 4 bases and J by 4 bases, 5 bases remained unmatched. Germline assignment: CDR1 DFQATT and CDR2 SNEGSKA (reference sequence). The CDR3 is 14 residues long. CDR3 protein: CSATPSGEYNEQFF. The CDR3 coding sequence is TGCAGTGCTACCCCTAGCGGGGAGTACAATGAGCAGTTCTTC.

This clonotype was seen a handful of times. This chain connects TRBV20-1 to TRBJ1-5; D gene unclear. The V end lost 1 base, the J end lost 5 bases, and 9 bases lay between the germline ends. The CDR3 length is 13 residues. The germline CDR1 and CDR2 sequences are DFQATT and SNEGSKA (reference sequence). Here the CDR3 DNA reads TGCAGTGCTAGAGGCCAACCTCATCAGCCCCAGCATTTT. This codes for CSARGQPHQPQHF.

This clonotype was detected a few times. The chain combines TRBV2 with TRBJ2-7, with D perhaps matching TRBD1 (5 bases). The V gene's germline CDR1 is SNHLY and CDR2 FYNNEI. V lost 6 bases to trimming and J lost 0 bases, with 12 bases between them. The CDR3 loop spans 14 amino acids. The CDR3 region has the DNA TGTGCCAGCAGGGACCCAGGGAACTCCTACGAGCAGTACGTC. Translation gives CASRDPGNSYEQYV.

This clonotype was picked up a small number of times. This chain connects TRBV29-1 to TRBJ1-1, with D uncertain. The CDR3 totals 15 residues. With 0 bases removed from V and 0 bases from J, the gap between germline ends came to 11 bases. Germline CDR1 reads SQVTM; CDR2 reads ANQGSEA. CDR3 loop: CSVEDPGGLNTEAFF. The CDR3 nucleotides read TGCAGCGTTGAAGATCCCGGCGGGCTGAACACTGAAGCTTTCTTT.

This clonotype was picked up a small number of times. The rearrangement links TRBV20-1 to TRBJ1-2; no definite D call. This CDR3 is built from 13 residues. V dropped 3 bases and J dropped 1 base, with 9 bases sitting between them. Germline V gene sequence: CDR1 DFQATT, CDR2 SNEGSKA (reference sequence). The CDR3 loop is CSASQANNYGYTF. The CDR3 coding sequence is TGCAGTGCTAGCCAGGCAAATAACTATGGCTACACCTTC.

V usage is TRBV7-2 and J usage is TRBJ2-3; D uncertain. V was clipped by 3 bases and J by 5 bases, with 9 bases between them. CDR1 SGHTA and CDR2 FQGNSA come from the germline V gene. The CDR3 is made up of 13 amino acids. The CDR3 spells CASSFSDGDTQYF. CDR3 coding DNA: TGTGCCAGCAGCTTCTCGGACGGAGATACGCAGTATTTT.

V is TRBV14 and J is TRBJ2-1; 8 positions match TRBD2. The CDR3 runs 16 residues. Germline CDR1 and CDR2: SGHDN and FVKESK. The J segment lost 4 bases and the V segment lost 5 bases, leaving 10 bases of the junction unmatched. Written as DNA, the CDR3 is TGTGCCAGCAGCTCAGGCAGGACTAGCCGTTACAATGAGCAGTTCTTC. It codes for CASSSGRTSRYNEQFF. The complete variable domain, with remaining parts taken from reference TRBV14 and TRBJ2-1, reads EAGVTQFPSHSVIEKGQTVTLRCDPISGHDNLYWYRRVMGKEIKFLLHFVKESKQDESGMPNNRFLAERTGGTYSTLKVQPAELEDSGVYFCASSSGRTSRYNEQFFGPGTRLTVL.

The table lists this clonotype with many counts. The rearrangement links TRBV7-2 to TRBJ2-3, with a tentative D call TRBD1 (5 bases). Germline lookup yields CDR1 SGHTA and CDR2 FQGNSA. The germline V and J ends were trimmed by 8 bases and 4 bases, with 13 bases remaining between them. CDR3 length equals 13 residues. This CDR3 reads CASSMSRADTQYF. The CDR3 DNA reads as TGTGCCAGCTCTATGAGCAGGGCAGATACGCAGTATTTT. Supplemented by reference TRBV7-2 and TRBJ2-3, the full variable domain reads GAGVSQSPSNKVTEKGKDVELRCDPISGHTALYWYRQSLGQGLEFLIYFQGNSAPDKSGLPSDRFSAERTGGSVSTLTIQRTQQEDSAVYLCASSMSRADTQYFGPGTRLTVL.

The chain is built from TRBV24-1 and TRBJ2-1; 9 positions match TRBD2. The CDR3 sequence is 15 residues long. J was trimmed by 6 bases and V by 1 base; bases with no gene match: 3. Germline CDR1 KGHDR, CDR2 SFDVKD. The CDR3: CATSDLGTSPNEQFF. The CDR3 nucleotides are TGTGCCACCAGTGATTTAGGGACTAGCCCCAATGAGCAGTTCTTC.

The chain has TRBV5-1 and TRBJ1-3; no clear D. The germline V gene has CDR1 SGHRS and CDR2 YFSETQ. The CDR3 has 13 amino acids. The V gene lost 4 bases and the J gene lost 0 bases, with 5 bases spanning the gap. CDR3 region: CASSAYSGNTIYF. CDR3 bases: TGCGCCAGCAGCGCGTACTCTGGAAACACCATATATTTT.

This clonotype was observed a handful of times. This chain connects TRBV12-3 or TRBV12-4 to TRBJ1-5, with D maybe TRBD1 (5 bases). CDR3 length: 14 residues. V gave up 6 bases and J gave up 3 bases, with 12 bases separating them. The CDR3 loop is CASSSQGYNQPQHF. The CDR3, as DNA: TGTGCCAGCAGCTCCCAGGGTTACAATCAGCCCCAGCATTTT.

The sample holds many counts of this clonotype. This sequence joins TRBV12-3 or TRBV12-4 and TRBJ2-2; D is perhaps TRBD1 (5 bases). The V gene lost 6 bases and the J gene lost 2 bases, with 13 bases spanning the gap. The CDR3 consists of 15 residues. DNA of the CDR3: TGTGCCAGCAGCGAAGGGGCCAGTAACACCGGGGAGCTGTTTTTT. Its translation: CASSEGASNTGELFF.

This clonotype was observed a single time. This clone may be a read error of a much larger clone one base away. The CDR3 bases are TGTGCCTCCTCCCCGGCTAGCAGAAACAATGAGCAGTTCTTC. Protein: CASSPASRNNEQFF. V is TRBV3-1 and J is TRBJ2-1; D is perhaps TRBD2 (5 bases). The CDR3 is 14 residues long. Trimming took 11 bases from V and 5 from J, leaving 19 bases between them. Germline-derived CDR1 and CDR2 are LGHDT and YNNKEL (reference sequence).

CDR3 protein: CASSLSGDNGYTF. The CDR3 DNA is TGTGCCAGCAGTTTATCAGGGGATAATGGCTACACCTTC. The gene calls are TRBV27 and TRBJ1-2; TRBD1 is a possible D gene (5 bases). Germline V lookup: CDR1 MNHEY, CDR2 SMNVEV (reference sequence). This CDR3 has 13 amino acids. Deletions cut 0 bases from V and 6 bases from J, with 8 bases between.

The V and J genes are TRBV27 and TRBJ1-5, with TRBD1 as a possible D gene (5 bases). Trimming stripped 4 bases from V and 4 bases from J, with 8 bases between. Looked up from germline, CDR1 is MNHEY and CDR2 is SMNVEV (reference sequence). The CDR3 totals 13 residues. The chain's CDR3 is CASSWRGNQPQHF. CDR3 in DNA: TGTGCCAGCAGTTGGAGGGGTAATCAGCCCCAGCATTTT.

The chain employs TRBV6-1 and TRBJ2-7, with 7 nucleotides matching TRBD1. V was clipped by 2 bases and J by 1 base; unmatched bases: 2. The CDR3 covers 14 residues. CDR1 and CDR2 (germline): MNHNS, SASEGT. CDR3 nucleotides: TGTGCCAGCAGTGAAAACAGGGGTTCCTACGAGCAGTACGTC. The encoded protein is CASSENRGSYEQYV.

This clonotype was found many times. The J gene is TRBJ1-1, the V gene TRBV5-1; D remains unclear. V lost 1 base, J lost 1 base, and 8 bases lay in between. This CDR3 has 14 amino acids. Germline V gene lookup returns CDR1 SGHRS and CDR2 YFSETQ. The CDR3 nucleotides are TGCGCCAGCAGCTTGTTTGGGCAGAACACTGAAGCTTTCTTT. Its translation is CASSLFGQNTEAFF.

This clonotype was detected a few times. The gene calls are TRBV14 and TRBJ2-7, with 11 bases lining up with TRBD2. There are 15 residues in the CDR3. The ends lost 2 bases at V and 1 base at J; junction bases unmatched: 1. Looked up from germline, CDR1 is SGHDN and CDR2 is FVKESK. The CDR3 here is CASSQTSGGSYEQYF. The CDR3 nucleotides read TGTGCCAGCAGCCAAACTAGCGGGGGATCCTACGAGCAGTACTTC. Filled out from reference TRBV14 and TRBJ2-7, the complete variable domain reads EAGVTQFPSHSVIEKGQTVTLRCDPISGHDNLYWYRRVMGKEIKFLLHFVKESKQDESGMPNNRFLAERTGGTYSTLKVQPAELEDSGVYFCASSQTSGGSYEQYFGPGTRLTVT.

A word on this clonotype: This clone may be a read error of a much larger clone one base away. J is TRBJ2-6 and V is TRBV15, with D possibly being TRBD1 (5 bases). V shed 5 bases and J shed 0 bases, with 8 bases lying between them. CDR3 size: 15 residues. Germline-derived CDR1 and CDR2 are LNHNV and YYDKDF (reference sequence). The CDR3 sequence: CATSFDSSGANVLTF. The CDR3 nucleotides read TGTGCCACCAGCTTCGACAGCTCTGGGGCCAACGTCCTGACTTTC. The entire variable domain, with the rest obtained from reference TRBV15 and TRBJ2-6, is as follows: DAMVIQNPRYQVTQFGKPVTLSCSQTLNHNVMYWYQQKSSQAPKLLFHYYDKDFNNEADTPDNFQSRRPNTSFCFLDIRSPGLGDTAMYLCATSFDSSGANVLTFGAGSRLTVL.

This clonotype came up many times. CDR3 nucleotides: TGTGCCAGCATGTTAGGAGACAGAGACCAAGAGACCCAGTACTTC. This translates into CASMLGDRDQETQYF. The V call is TRBV12-3 or TRBV12-4, the J call TRBJ2-5; possibly TRBD1 for D (5 bases). V was shortened by 7 bases and J by 0 bases, with 15 bases between the two germline ends. The CDR3 spans 15 residues.